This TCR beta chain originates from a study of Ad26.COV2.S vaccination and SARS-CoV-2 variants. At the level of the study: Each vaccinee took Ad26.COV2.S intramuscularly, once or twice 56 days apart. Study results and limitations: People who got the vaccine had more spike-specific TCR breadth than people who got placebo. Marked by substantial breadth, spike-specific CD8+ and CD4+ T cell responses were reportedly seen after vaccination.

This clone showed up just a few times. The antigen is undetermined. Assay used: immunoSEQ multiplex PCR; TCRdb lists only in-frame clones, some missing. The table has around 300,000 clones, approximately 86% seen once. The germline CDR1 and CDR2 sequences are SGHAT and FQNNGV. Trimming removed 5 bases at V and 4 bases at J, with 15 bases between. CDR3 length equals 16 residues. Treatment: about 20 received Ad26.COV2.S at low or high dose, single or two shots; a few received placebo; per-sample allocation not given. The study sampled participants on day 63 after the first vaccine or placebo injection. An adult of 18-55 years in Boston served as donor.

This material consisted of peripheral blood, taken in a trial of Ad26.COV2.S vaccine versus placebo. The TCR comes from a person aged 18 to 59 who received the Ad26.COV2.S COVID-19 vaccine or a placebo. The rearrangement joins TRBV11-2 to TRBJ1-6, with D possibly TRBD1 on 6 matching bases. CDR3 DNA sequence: TGTGCCAGCAGCCTCACTGACAGGCTTTATAATTCACCCCTCCACTTT. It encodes CASSLTDRLYNSPLHF.